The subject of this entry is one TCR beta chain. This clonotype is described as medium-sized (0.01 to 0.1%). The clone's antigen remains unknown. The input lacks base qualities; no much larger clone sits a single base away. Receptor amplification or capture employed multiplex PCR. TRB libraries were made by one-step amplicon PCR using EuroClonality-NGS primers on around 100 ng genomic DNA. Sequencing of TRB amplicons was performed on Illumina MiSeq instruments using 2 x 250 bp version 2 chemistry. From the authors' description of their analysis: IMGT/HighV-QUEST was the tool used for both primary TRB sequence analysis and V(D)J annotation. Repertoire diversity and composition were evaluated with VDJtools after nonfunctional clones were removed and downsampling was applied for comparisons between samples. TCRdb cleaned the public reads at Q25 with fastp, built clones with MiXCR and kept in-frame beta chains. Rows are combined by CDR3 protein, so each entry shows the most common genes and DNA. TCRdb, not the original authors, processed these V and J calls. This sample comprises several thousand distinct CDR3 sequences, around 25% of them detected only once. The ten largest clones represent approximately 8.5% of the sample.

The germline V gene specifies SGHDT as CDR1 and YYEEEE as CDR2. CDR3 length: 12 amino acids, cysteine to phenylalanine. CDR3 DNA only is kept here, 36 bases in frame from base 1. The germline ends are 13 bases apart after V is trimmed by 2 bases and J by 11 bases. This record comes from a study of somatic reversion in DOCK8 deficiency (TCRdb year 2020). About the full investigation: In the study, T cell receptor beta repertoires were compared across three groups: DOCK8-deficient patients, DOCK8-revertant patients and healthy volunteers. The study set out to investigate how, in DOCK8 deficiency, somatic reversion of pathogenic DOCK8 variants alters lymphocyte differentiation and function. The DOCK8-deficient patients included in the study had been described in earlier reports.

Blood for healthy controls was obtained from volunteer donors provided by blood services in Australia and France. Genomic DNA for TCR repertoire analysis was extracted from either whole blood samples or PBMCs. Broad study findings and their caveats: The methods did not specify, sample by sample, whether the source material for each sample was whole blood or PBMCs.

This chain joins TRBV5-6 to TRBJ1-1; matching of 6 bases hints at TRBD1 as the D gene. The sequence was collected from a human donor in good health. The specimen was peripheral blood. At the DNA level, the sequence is TGTGCCAGCAGCTTAGTGGGGGCCGGGGCTTTCTTT. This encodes CASSLVGAGAFF.